This entry describes one TCR beta chain. Per the authors' pipeline: How many nucleated cells were present was estimated from reference gene primer amplification. Some clones are missing from TCRdb's copy, which holds only in-frame ones; the method was immunoSEQ multiplex PCR. D and trimming come from the DNA, and the V and J calls and clone size come from that table. Altogether just over 250,000 clones are present, around 84% being singletons, with the ten largest covering approximately 4%. This specimen comes from a study of blood T cell repertoires in COVID-19. CDR3 length equals 15 residues. Trimming removed 0 bases at V and 0 bases at J, with 8 bases between. The germline CDR1 and CDR2 sequences are MNHEY and SVGAGI. Everyone who took part was roughly 18 to 95 years old, and they came from some 23 US areas. Grouping used clinical history reported by participants in a survey and questionnaire.

The chain couples TRBV6-5 to TRBJ1-1; weak D call: TRBD1 (5 bases). This sequence was found in a man aged 25 to 40 with acute COVID-19. Specimen: PBMCs or T cells enriched from blood (not recorded which). The CDR3 sequence is CASSYSGALNTEAFF. The CDR3 DNA is TGTGCCAGCAGTTACTCAGGGGCCTTGAACACTGAAGCTTTCTTT.